This T cell receptor beta chain was obtained from a study of shared clonotypes between healthy human individuals. General observations from the study: Specimens sampled were limited to blood, with tissue repertoires likely differing. Large depth notwithstanding, sorted-subset sequencing proved incomplete by rarefaction.

Method: immunoSEQ multiplex PCR; TCRdb's copy keeps in-frame clones and lacks some. This sample has around 1.9 million clones; 93% occur once, and the top ten carry roughly 1.7%. CDR1 is MNHEY, CDR2 SMNVEV, per germline (reference sequence). The CDR3 has 15 amino acids. The V gene end was trimmed by 3 bases and the J gene end by 4 bases; junction bases not matched to a gene: 7. Naivety among CD8 cells was defined by CD45RO negativity and positive CCR7 selection, thereby excluding terminally differentiated effector memory CD45RA+ cells. Comment on this clone: Its cognate antigen is unknown.

This receptor was obtained from a man between 18 and 29 years old in good health. Some clones in this sample may be carry-over from other donors' samples. The sample consisted of naive CD8+ T cells from PBMCs. The chain carries TRBV27 and TRBJ1-2; 8 bases are a match to TRBD1. The CDR3 nucleotides are TGTGCCAGCAGTTTGTCCGGGACAGGCCCCTATGGCTACACCTTC. Its protein product is CASSLSGTGPYGYTF.